This T cell receptor (beta chain) stems from a study of blood T cells in healthy people across ages (dated by TCRdb to 2014 to 2015). Study-level background: In model experiments, template switching captured roughly one uniquely barcoded TCR beta cDNA molecule for every two T cells. To avoid experimental bias, donors of different ages were distributed randomly across sequencing lanes. Using deep sequencing normalized with unique cDNA molecular identifiers, the study measured how TCR beta repertoire diversity changes with age. Using the same blood draw, the study looked at two additional independent replicas of 1 million unique cDNA reads for two donors, one aged 18 to 29 and the other aged 80 or older. Donors were grouped into four age groups: young (average roughly 17 years), middle-aged (over 35), aged (approximately 58) and long-lived (over 80). Study-level results and caveats: As age increased, observed TCR beta diversity per million T cells dropped in a roughly linear way, and a significant reduction was already evident by age around 41. Because donor CMV infection status was unknown, age-related changes in expanded clonotypes were potentially confounded. Estimates of total diversity based on one million sequenced T cells were considered lower bounds and underestimates. Compared with the aged group, the long-lived group had more naive CD4+ T cells, fewer expanded clones and increased TCR diversity, a pattern suggesting age selection. Because profiling used bulk unsorted PBMCs, naive and antigen-experienced compartments could not be compared conclusively. Observed TCR beta diversity correlated strongly with the percentage of naive T cells measured by flow cytometry.

Receptor amplification or capture employed 5' RACE. A second PCR of 7 to 11 cycles was run with a J-beta primer mix and a sample-barcoded 5' primer. Each TCR beta cDNA molecule received a unique molecular identifier from a template-switch 5' adaptor carrying 12 random nucleotides. At least 2.5 million CDR3-containing paired-end reads were obtained from each sample. First-strand cDNA synthesis was performed from all RNA using the Mint cDNA synthesis kit, with priming by a TRBC-specific oligonucleotide. Following uracil-DNA glycosylase treatment, a first 18-cycle PCR with universal primers M1SS and BC2_uni_R was performed on all cDNA. The paper's data handling went like this. For normalization, 1 million high-quality reads were randomly selected from each sample, with every read carrying a distinct molecular identifier. Reads sharing molecular identifiers were discarded rather than binned into consensus sequences. MiTCR, run with a Q25 quality threshold and the strictest error-elimination algorithm, handled CDR3 identification, clonotype clustering and error correction. A nonparametric unseen species model with Euler transformation was used to estimate lower-bound total TCR beta diversity. TCRdb reprocessed the public reads (quality trimming at Q25 with fastp, clone calling with MiXCR) and kept in-frame beta chains. Every distinct CDR3 protein forms one entry, paired with its most common genes and DNA. None of the V and J calls come from the authors' own analysis; TCRdb made them. Here the sample has 1.5 million to 2 million distinct CDR3 sequences; approximately 40% occur a single time. More than 20% of the sample is taken by the ten largest.

Systemically healthy Caucasian individuals from Russia, some 36 in total and aged 6 to 90 years, were included as donors. Approximately 9.7 milliliters of peripheral blood were drawn from each donor into EDTA-treated Vacutainer tubes. PBMCs were isolated by Ficoll-Paque density-gradient centrifugation, with at least 6 million obtained per sample. Total RNA was extracted from PBMCs with Trizol reagent, with at least 6 micrograms obtained per sample. Naive CD45RAhigh/CD27high T cell percentages were measured by flow cytometry on a PBMC aliquot from every donor. Details on this clonotype: Its antigen is currently not known. The sample holds no much larger clone one base away, and base qualities are not on file.

Including the terminal cysteine and phenylalanine, the CDR3 comprises 14 residues. CDR3 DNA is the only sequence kept; it has 42 bases, read in frame from the first base. V trim: 5 bases; J trim: 6 bases; unmatched bases: 8. What was sequenced was blood. This receptor was obtained from a human donor in good health. The chain is encoded by TRBV12-3 or TRBV12-4 joined to TRBJ1-2; 8 nucleotides in the junction match TRBD1. The DNA sequence is TGTGCCAGCAGTCACAACCCGACAGGGGATGGCTACACCTTC. It encodes CASSHNPTGDGYTF.